This T cell receptor (beta chain) appears in the sequencing data of a study of PD-1 blockade in classical Hodgkin lymphoma. V lost 4 bases, J lost 0 bases, and 4 bases stayed unmatched. From germline, CDR1 is SNHLY and CDR2 FYNNEI. The CDR3 is made up of 17 amino acids. Brentuximab vedotin exposure varied, and every patient relapsed after autologous stem cell transplantation. Repertoires were generated with immunoSEQ multiplex PCR, while TCRdb's copy carries only in-frame clones and drops some. The sample lists roughly 96,000 clones; 89% were seen once. Sequencing was performed on peripheral blood mononuclear cells (PBMCs), taken before the second cycle of nivolumab. The receptor's source is a human donor with classical Hodgkin lymphoma. The rearrangement uses TRBV2 and TRBJ2-6; 9 bases agree with TRBD1. DNA for the CDR3: TGTGCCAGCAGTGGGACAGGGGAGAGCTCTGGGGCCAACGTCCTGACTTTC. It codes for CASSGTGESSGANVLTF.